This T cell receptor (beta chain) stems from a study of CD8+CD57+ T cells in acquired aplastic anemia. Across the whole study: CD4+ and CD8+ cells, once sorted, gave DNA averaging approximately 3.4 ug.

CDR3 and TCR beta VDJ profiling relied on genomic DNA as the template. TCRdb used MiXCR to reprocess the reads, holding one entry per CDR3 protein. The sample has 400,000 to 500,000 distinct CDR3 sequences; roughly 64% are singletons. V was clipped by 6 bases and J by 6 bases; unmatched bases: 11. CDR3 length: 15 amino acids. The germline V gene encodes CDR1 LNHDA and CDR2 SQIVND (reference sequence). Overall study findings and caveats: Twenty-nine CD8+ CDR3 sequences were shared between patients and controls. Patients versus controls showed no significant CD8+ Simpson's diversity difference.

This clonotype was seen at least ten times. Its antigen is as yet unknown. The origin of this receptor is a human donor in good health, serving as a control. V is TRBV19 and J is TRBJ2-1; TRBD1 agrees at 7 bases. Sequencing used sorted CD4+, CD8+, or CD8+CD57+ T cells (not recorded which) from PBMCs. The CDR3 DNA reads TGTGCCAGTAGCAAAGAAAGGGCAGGGGGCAATGAGCAGTTCTTC. It specifies CASSKERAGGNEQFF. Filled out from reference TRBV19 and TRBJ2-1, the complete variable domain reads DGGITQSPKYLFRKEGQNVTLSCEQNLNHDAMYWYRQDPGQGLRLIYYSQIVNDFQKGDIAEGYSVSREKKESFPLTVTSAQKNPTAFYLCASSKERAGGNEQFFGPGTRLTVL.